This TCR beta chain was captured by sequencing in a study of regulatory T cells in long-lasting Graves disease. Study-level results: Patients with persistent Graves' had lower TCR diversity than newly diagnosed patients.

Sequencing libraries for TCR beta were prepared with iRepertoire HTBI primers and Arm-PCR of CDR3 regions. In the authors' workflow: Among the samples, 50 to 80 TRBV and 12 to 15 TRBJ segments were identified. MiXCR was run by TCRdb on the multiplex PCR reads, yielding one entry per CDR3 protein. The V and J calls were not made by the authors but by TCRdb's processing. Of around 300,000 distinct CDR3 sequences listed, roughly a fifth are singletons. Germline CDR1 is MNHGY and CDR2 is SVAAGI. The CDR3 has 15 amino acids. V shed 3 bases, J shed 3 bases, and the junction held 8 bases outside the gene matches. Time point noted: persistent/refractory GD, antithyroid drugs over 5 years with positive TRAb. PBMCs provided the RNA from which the TCR library was made. A remark on this clonotype: The antigen is undetermined.

The chain joins TRBV6-9 to TRBJ2-7, with 7 bases that match TRBD1. The sample consisted of peripheral blood mononuclear cells (PBMCs), taken when the disease was refractory, from a patient treated with antithyroid drugs. The source of this sequence is a female donor with Graves disease. CDR3 protein: CASSYYTGDHYEQYF. The CDR3 coding sequence is TGTGCCAGCAGTTACTACACAGGGGACCACTACGAGCAGTACTTC.